Listed below are T cell receptor beta chains from one sample, sequenced in a study of cytomegalovirus exposure and HLA in healthy donors. TCRdb's copy holds only in-frame clones and misses some; the assay was immunoSEQ multiplex PCR. This table holds just under 60,000 clones. Sequences were obtained from PBMCs. These receptors all come from a male donor in good health and CMV-seronegative. The CDR3 runs from the conserved cysteine through the conserved F or W. D genes are given only for firm matches.

D gene: TRBD2; V gene: TRBV27; J gene: TRBJ2-1; CDR3 protein: CASSLRLAGYNEQFF; CDR3 DNA: TGTGCCAGCAGTTTAAGGCTAGCGGGGTACAATGAGCAGTTCTTC
D gene: TRBD1; V gene: TRBV5-1; J gene: TRBJ2-5; CDR3 protein: CASSAGTEGETQYF; CDR3 DNA: TGCGCCAGCAGCGCCGGGACAGAGGGGGAGACCCAGTACTTC
D gene: .; V gene: TRBV28; J gene: TRBJ2-7; CDR3 protein: CASSLFREQYF; CDR3 DNA: TGTGCCAGCAGTCTCTTCCGCGAGCAGTACTTC
D gene: TRBD1; V gene: TRBV5-6; J gene: TRBJ2-5; CDR3 protein: CASRGTGWGETQYF; CDR3 DNA: TGTGCCAGCAGAGGGACAGGGTGGGGAGAGACCCAGTACTTC
D gene: TRBD1; V gene: TRBV18; J gene: TRBJ2-5; CDR3 protein: CASSPLPGGKGETQYF; CDR3 DNA: TGTGCCAGCTCACCACTCCCAGGGGGCAAGGGAGAGACCCAGTACTTC
D gene: TRBD1; V gene: TRBV12-5; J gene: TRBJ2-1; CDR3 protein: CASGLAAGGFYNEQFF; CDR3 DNA: TGTGCTAGTGGTTTGGCCGCAGGGGGTTTCTACAATGAGCAGTTCTTC
D gene: .; V gene: TRBV4-2; J gene: TRBJ2-1; CDR3 protein: CASSQDRGSSYNEQFF; CDR3 DNA: TGTGCCAGCAGCCAAGATAGGGGTAGCTCCTACAATGAGCAGTTCTTC
D gene: TRBD1; V gene: TRBV7-9; J gene: TRBJ2-7; CDR3 protein: CASSLGGQGTYEQYF; CDR3 DNA: TGTGCCAGCAGCTTAGGCGGACAGGGTACCTACGAGCAGTACTTC
D gene: TRBD1; V gene: TRBV28; J gene: TRBJ2-7; CDR3 protein: CASSPPGLDRGNPYEQYF; CDR3 DNA: TGTGCCAGCAGCCCCCCCGGCCTGGACAGGGGGAACCCTTACGAGCAGTACTTC
D gene: .; V gene: TRBV5-1; J gene: TRBJ2-7; CDR3 protein: CASSLQDSYEQYF; CDR3 DNA: TGCGCCAGCAGCTTACAGGACTCCTACGAGCAGTACTTC
D gene: .; V gene: TRBV28; J gene: TRBJ2-7; CDR3 protein: CASSSYTGYEQYF; CDR3 DNA: TGTGCCAGCAGTTCTTACACAGGGTACGAGCAGTACTTC
D gene: TRBD2; V gene: TRBV7-3; J gene: TRBJ2-1; CDR3 protein: CASSTGTSTDNEQFF; CDR3 DNA: TGTGCCAGCAGTACCGGGACTAGCACCGACAATGAGCAGTTCTTC
D gene: .; V gene: TRBV9; J gene: TRBJ2-3; CDR3 protein: CASSEDDEGADTQYF; CDR3 DNA: TGTGCCAGCAGCGAGGACGACGAGGGCGCAGATACGCAGTATTTT
D gene: .; V gene: TRBV28; J gene: TRBJ1-1; CDR3 protein: CASSLFAGNTEAFF; CDR3 DNA: TGTGCCAGCAGTTTATTCGCAGGGAACACTGAAGCTTTCTTT
D gene: .; V gene: TRBV5-1; J gene: TRBJ2-3; CDR3 protein: CASSLRESTDTQYF; CDR3 DNA: TGCGCCAGCAGCTTACGGGAGAGCACAGATACGCAGTATTTT
D gene: .; V gene: TRBV4-1; J gene: TRBJ1-1; CDR3 protein: CASRLHRASMNTEAFF; CDR3 DNA: TGCGCCAGCAGACTCCACAGGGCTTCCATGAACACTGAAGCTTTCTTT
D gene: TRBD1; V gene: TRBV2; J gene: TRBJ1-5; CDR3 protein: CASSEQGAGNQPQHF; CDR3 DNA: TGTGCCAGCAGTGAACAGGGGGCGGGCAATCAGCCCCAGCATTTT
D gene: TRBD1; V gene: TRBV2; J gene: TRBJ1-4; CDR3 protein: CASTGTESLGGVEKLFF; CDR3 DNA: TGTGCCAGCACCGGGACAGAGAGTTTGGGAGGCGTGGAAAAACTGTTTTTT
D gene: TRBD1; V gene: TRBV28; J gene: TRBJ1-2; CDR3 protein: CASSSPGQGNHGGYTF; CDR3 DNA: TGTGCCAGCAGTTCTCCGGGACAGGGGAATCATGGGGGCTACACCTTC
D gene: TRBD2; V gene: TRBV28; J gene: TRBJ2-3; CDR3 protein: CASSFTAGGLTTDTQYF; CDR3 DNA: TGTGCCAGCAGTTTCACCGCCGGGGGGTTAACTACAGATACGCAGTATTTT
D gene: TRBD1; V gene: TRBV28; J gene: TRBJ1-2; CDR3 protein: CASLETGNGYTF; CDR3 DNA: TGTGCCAGTTTAGAGACAGGGAATGGCTACACCTTC
D gene: .; V gene: TRBV28; J gene: TRBJ1-1; CDR3 protein: CASSWGDEAFF; CDR3 DNA: TGTGCCAGCAGTTGGGGGGATGAAGCTTTCTTT
D gene: TRBD2; V gene: TRBV11-3; J gene: TRBJ2-7; CDR3 protein: CASSPQLAGGPTYEQYF; CDR3 DNA: TGTGCCAGCAGCCCCCAACTAGCGGGAGGGCCCACTTACGAGCAGTACTTC
D gene: TRBD1; V gene: TRBV5-1; J gene: TRBJ1-3; CDR3 protein: CASSDRVGSGNTIYF; CDR3 DNA: TGCGCCAGCAGCGACAGGGTTGGAAGTGGAAACACCATATATTTT
D gene: .; V gene: TRBV6-5; J gene: TRBJ2-7; CDR3 protein: CASSYRETSSYEQYF; CDR3 DNA: TGTGCCAGCAGTTACCGGGAAACTAGCTCCTACGAGCAGTACTTC
D gene: TRBD2; V gene: TRBV5-5; J gene: TRBJ2-2; CDR3 protein: CASSRTSGTGELFF; CDR3 DNA: TGTGCCAGCAGCCGAACTAGCGGGACCGGGGAGCTGTTTTTT
D gene: TRBD2; V gene: TRBV25-1; J gene: TRBJ2-7; CDR3 protein: CASSTGTSSYEQYF; CDR3 DNA: TGTGCCAGCAGCACCGGGACTAGCTCCTACGAGCAGTACTTC
D gene: .; V gene: TRBV11-3; J gene: TRBJ2-1; CDR3 protein: CASSLRGRVPYNEQFF; CDR3 DNA: TGTGCCAGCAGTTTAAGGGGCCGGGTCCCCTACAATGAGCAGTTCTTC
D gene: .; V gene: TRBV30; J gene: TRBJ1-3; CDR3 protein: CAWSVKGQWSGNTIYF; CDR3 DNA: TGTGCCTGGAGTGTTAAGGGGCAATGGTCTGGAAACACCATATATTTT
D gene: TRBD1; V gene: TRBV6-5; J gene: TRBJ2-5; CDR3 protein: CASSPRDSHQETQYF; CDR3 DNA: TGTGCCAGCAGCCCCCGGGACAGCCACCAAGAGACCCAGTACTTC
D gene: .; V gene: TRBV19; J gene: TRBJ2-4; CDR3 protein: CASSIGGLAKNIQYF; CDR3 DNA: TGTGCCAGTAGTATAGGGGGCCTAGCCAAAAACATTCAGTACTTC
D gene: TRBD1; V gene: TRBV19; J gene: TRBJ2-3; CDR3 protein: CASSMQGDHTQYF; CDR3 DNA: TGTGCCAGTAGTATGCAGGGGGACCATACGCAGTATTTT
D gene: .; V gene: TRBV7-6; J gene: TRBJ1-4; CDR3 protein: CASSQSTGSEKLFF; CDR3 DNA: TGTGCCAGCAGCCAAAGCACGGGGAGTGAAAAACTGTTTTTT
D gene: TRBD2; V gene: TRBV7-9; J gene: TRBJ2-2; CDR3 protein: CASSPSTSGGNTGELFF; CDR3 DNA: TGTGCCAGCAGCCCATCGACTAGCGGGGGTAACACCGGGGAGCTGTTTTTT
D gene: .; V gene: TRBV5-6; J gene: TRBJ1-4; CDR3 protein: CASSWRRRKGATNEKLFF; CDR3 DNA: TGTGCCAGCAGCTGGAGACGGAGGAAGGGGGCAACTAATGAAAAACTGTTTTTT
D gene: TRBD1; V gene: TRBV7-9; J gene: TRBJ2-3; CDR3 protein: CASHRGSSTDTQYF; CDR3 DNA: TGTGCCAGCCACAGGGGTTCTAGCACAGATACGCAGTATTTT
D gene: .; V gene: TRBV21-1; J gene: TRBJ1-2; CDR3 protein: CASSSPGQGWGNYGYTF; CDR3 DNA: TGTGCCAGCAGCTCTCCGGGACAGGGGTGGGGTAACTATGGCTACACCTTC